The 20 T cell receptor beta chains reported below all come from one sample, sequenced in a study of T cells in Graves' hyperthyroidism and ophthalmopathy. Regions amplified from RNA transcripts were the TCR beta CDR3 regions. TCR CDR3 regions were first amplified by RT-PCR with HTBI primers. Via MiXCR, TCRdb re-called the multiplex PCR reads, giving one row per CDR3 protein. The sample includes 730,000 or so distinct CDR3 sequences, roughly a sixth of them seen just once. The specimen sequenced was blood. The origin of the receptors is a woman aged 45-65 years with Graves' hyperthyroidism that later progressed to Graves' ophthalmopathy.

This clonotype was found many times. CDR3 in amino acids: CSVSRGETNTGELFF. The CDR3 coding sequence is TGCAGCGTTAGTAGGGGCGAAACGAACACCGGGGAGCTGTTTTTT. The V call is TRBV29-1, the J call TRBJ2-2, with D maybe TRBD1 (5 bases). V lost 5 bases, J lost 0 bases, and 13 bases lay in between. CDR1 is SQVTM and CDR2 is ANQGSEA in the germline V gene. There are 15 residues in the CDR3.

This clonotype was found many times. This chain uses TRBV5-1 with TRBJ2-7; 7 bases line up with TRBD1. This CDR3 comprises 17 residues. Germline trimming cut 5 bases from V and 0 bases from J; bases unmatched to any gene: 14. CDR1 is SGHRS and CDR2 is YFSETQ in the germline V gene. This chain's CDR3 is CASSRDRAGSSSYEQYF. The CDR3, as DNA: TGCGCCAGCAGTCGGGACAGAGCTGGGAGTAGCTCCTACGAGCAGTACTTC.

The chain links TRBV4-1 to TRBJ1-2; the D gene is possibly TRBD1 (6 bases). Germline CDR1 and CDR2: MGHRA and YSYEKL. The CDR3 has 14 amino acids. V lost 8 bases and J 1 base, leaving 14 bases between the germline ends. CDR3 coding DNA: TGCGCCAGCTCGAACCCGGACAGTAACTATGGCTACACCTTC. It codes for CASSNPDSNYGYTF.

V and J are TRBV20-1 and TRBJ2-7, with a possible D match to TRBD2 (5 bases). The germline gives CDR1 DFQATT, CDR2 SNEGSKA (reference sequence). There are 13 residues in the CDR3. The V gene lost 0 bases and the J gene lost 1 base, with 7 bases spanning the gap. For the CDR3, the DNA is TGCAGTGCTAGAGAGGAGGTGTCCTACGAGCAGTACTTC. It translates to CSAREEVSYEQYF.

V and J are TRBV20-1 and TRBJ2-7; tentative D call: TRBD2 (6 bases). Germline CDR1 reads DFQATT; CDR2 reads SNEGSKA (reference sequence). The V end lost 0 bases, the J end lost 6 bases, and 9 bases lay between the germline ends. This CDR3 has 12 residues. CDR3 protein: CSARDWGVEQYF. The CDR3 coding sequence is TGCAGTGCTAGAGATTGGGGGGTCGAGCAGTACTTC.

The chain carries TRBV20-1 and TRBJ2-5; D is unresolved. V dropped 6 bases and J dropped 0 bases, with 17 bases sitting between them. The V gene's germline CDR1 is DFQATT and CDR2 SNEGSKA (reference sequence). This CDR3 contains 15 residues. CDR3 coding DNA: TGCAGTGCAACTGGCCGGACGGCAGACCAAGAGACCCAGTACTTC. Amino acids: CSATGRTADQETQYF.

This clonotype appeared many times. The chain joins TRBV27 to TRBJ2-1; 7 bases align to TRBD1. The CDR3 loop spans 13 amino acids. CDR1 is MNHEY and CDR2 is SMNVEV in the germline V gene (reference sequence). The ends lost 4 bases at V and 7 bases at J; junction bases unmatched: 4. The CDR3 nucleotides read TGTGCCAGCAGTTCGACAGGGAATAATGAGCAGTTCTTC. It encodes CASSSTGNNEQFF.

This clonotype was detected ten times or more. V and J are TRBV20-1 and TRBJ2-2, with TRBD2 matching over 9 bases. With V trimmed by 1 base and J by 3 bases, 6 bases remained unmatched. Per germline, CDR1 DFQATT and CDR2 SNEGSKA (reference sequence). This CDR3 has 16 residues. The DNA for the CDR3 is TGCAGTGCTAGAGCGGCTAGCGGGGCGTACACCGGGGAGCTGTTTTTT. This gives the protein CSARAASGAYTGELFF.

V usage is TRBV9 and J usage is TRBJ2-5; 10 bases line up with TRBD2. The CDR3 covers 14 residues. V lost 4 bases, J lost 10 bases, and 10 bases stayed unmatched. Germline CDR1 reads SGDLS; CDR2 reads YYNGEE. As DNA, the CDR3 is TGTGCCAGCAGCCTAGCGGGGGACACCTTAAACCAGTACTTC. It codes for CASSLAGDTLNQYF. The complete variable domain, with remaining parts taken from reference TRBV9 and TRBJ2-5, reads DSGVTQTPKHLITATGQRVTLRCSPRSGDLSVYWYQQSLDQGLQFLIQYYNGEERAKGNILERFSAQQFPDLHSELNLSSLELGDSALYFCASSLAGDTLNQYFGPGTRLLVL.

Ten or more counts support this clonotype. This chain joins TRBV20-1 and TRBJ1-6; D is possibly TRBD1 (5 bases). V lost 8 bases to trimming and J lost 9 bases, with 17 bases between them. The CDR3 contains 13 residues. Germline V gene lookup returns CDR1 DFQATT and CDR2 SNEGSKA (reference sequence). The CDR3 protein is CSPWGGAGSPLHF. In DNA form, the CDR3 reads TGCAGTCCCTGGGGGGGAGCGGGTTCACCCCTCCACTTT.

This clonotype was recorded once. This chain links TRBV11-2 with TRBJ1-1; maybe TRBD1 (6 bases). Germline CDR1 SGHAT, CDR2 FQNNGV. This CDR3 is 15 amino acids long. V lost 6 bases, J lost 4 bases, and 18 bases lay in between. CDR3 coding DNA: TGTGCCAGCAGAGCTCCGAGGGGGACTAGCACTGAAGCTTTCTTT. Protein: CASRAPRGTSTEAFF.

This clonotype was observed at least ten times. The CDR3 DNA reads as TGTGCCAGCAACGGAGGGGGATATGGTTCTCAAGAGACCCAGTACTTC. As protein: CASNGGGYGSQETQYF. The chain employs TRBV3-1 and TRBJ2-5; perhaps D is TRBD1 or TRBD2 (6 bases each). The ends were cut back, 7 bases at V and 2 bases at J, with 20 bases in the middle. The CDR3 loop spans 16 amino acids. Germline loops: CDR1 LGHDT, CDR2 YNNKEL (reference sequence).

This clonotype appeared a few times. CDR3 sequence: CASSLASGFGSYNSPLHF. CDR3 DNA sequence: TGTGCCAGCAGCTTAGCGTCCGGGTTTGGATCCTATAATTCACCCCTCCACTTT. The chain employs TRBV7-9 and TRBJ1-6, with unresolved D. This CDR3 comprises 18 residues. Germline V gene lookup returns CDR1 SEHNR and CDR2 FQNEAQ (reference sequence). Deletions cut 0 bases from V and 1 base from J, with 13 bases between.

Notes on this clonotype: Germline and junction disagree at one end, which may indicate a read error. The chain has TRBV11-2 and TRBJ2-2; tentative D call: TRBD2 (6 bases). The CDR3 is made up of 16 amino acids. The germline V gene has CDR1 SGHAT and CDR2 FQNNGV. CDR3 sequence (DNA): TGTGCCAGCAGCCCCTTTAGGGGAGGCGTCACCGGGGGGCTGTTTTTT. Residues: CASSPFRGGVTGGLFF.

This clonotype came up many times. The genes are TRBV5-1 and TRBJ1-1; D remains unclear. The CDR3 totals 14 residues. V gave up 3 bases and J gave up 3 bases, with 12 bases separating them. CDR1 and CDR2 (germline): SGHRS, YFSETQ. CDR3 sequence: CASSWKGEDTEAFF. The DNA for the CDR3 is TGCGCCAGCAGCTGGAAAGGAGAGGACACTGAAGCTTTCTTT.

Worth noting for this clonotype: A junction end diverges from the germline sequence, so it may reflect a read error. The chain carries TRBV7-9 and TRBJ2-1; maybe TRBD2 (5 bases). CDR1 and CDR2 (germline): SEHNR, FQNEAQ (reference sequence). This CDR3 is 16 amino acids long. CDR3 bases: TGTGCCAGCAACTTAGTTGGGTACCGGGAAGACAATGAGCAGTTCTTC. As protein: CASNLVGYREDNEQFF. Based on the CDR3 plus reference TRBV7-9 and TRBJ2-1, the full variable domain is DTGVSQNPRHKITKRGQNVTFRCDPISEHNRLYWYRQTLGQGPEFLTYFQNEAQLEKSRLLSDRFSAERPKGSFSTLEIQRTEQGDSAMYLCASNLVGYREDNEQFFGPGTRLTVL.

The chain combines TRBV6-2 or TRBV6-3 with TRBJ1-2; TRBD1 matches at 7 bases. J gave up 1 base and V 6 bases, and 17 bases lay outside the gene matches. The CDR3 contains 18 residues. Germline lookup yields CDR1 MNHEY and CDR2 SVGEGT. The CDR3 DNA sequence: TGTGCCAGCAGACCGGGACAGCGAAGACTAACCCATAACTATGGCTACACCTTC. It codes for CASRPGQRRLTHNYGYTF.

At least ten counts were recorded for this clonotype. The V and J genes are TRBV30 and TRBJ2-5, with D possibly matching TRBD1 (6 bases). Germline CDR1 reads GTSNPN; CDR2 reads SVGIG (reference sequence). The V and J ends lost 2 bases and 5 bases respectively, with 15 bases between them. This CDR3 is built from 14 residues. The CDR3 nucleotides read TGTGCCTGGAGTAGGGCAGGGGTGGAGGAGACCCAGTACTTC. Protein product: CAWSRAGVEETQYF.

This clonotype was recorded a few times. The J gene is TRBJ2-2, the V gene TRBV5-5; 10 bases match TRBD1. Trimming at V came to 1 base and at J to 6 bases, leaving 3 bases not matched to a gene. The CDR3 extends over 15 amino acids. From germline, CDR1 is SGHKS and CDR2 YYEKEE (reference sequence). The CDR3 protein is CASSLRQGASGELFF. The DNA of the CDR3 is TGTGCCAGCAGCTTGAGACAGGGGGCGTCCGGGGAGCTGTTTTTT.

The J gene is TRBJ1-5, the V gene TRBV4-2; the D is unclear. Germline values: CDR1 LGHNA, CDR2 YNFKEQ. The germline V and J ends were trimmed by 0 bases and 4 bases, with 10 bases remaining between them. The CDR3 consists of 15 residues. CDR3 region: CASSQDHEGNQPQHF. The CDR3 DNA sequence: TGTGCCAGCAGCCAAGATCATGAGGGTAATCAGCCCCAGCATTTT.